The source of this T cell receptor beta chain is a study of blood T cell repertoires in COVID-19. Under the authors' procedure: Amplifying reference gene primers gave estimates of nucleated cell counts. Generated by immunoSEQ multiplex PCR, the TCRdb table keeps only in-frame clones and is missing some. V and J calls plus clone size are reproduced from that table; the DNA served to infer D and trimming. The sample holds a few hundred thousand clones, about nine tenths seen once. Germline CDR1 SGHRS, CDR2 YFSETQ. The length of the CDR3 is 15 residues. V lost 0 bases, J lost 4 bases, and 2 bases stayed unmatched.

The chain combines TRBV5-1 with TRBJ1-2, with 11 positions matching TRBD1. This clonotype originated in a woman between 35 and 50 years old who had recovered from COVID-19. Sequenced material: peripheral blood. DNA of the CDR3: TGCGCCAGCAGCTTGGCTGGACAGGGGGCCTATGGCTACACCTTC. It translates to CASSLAGQGAYGYTF.